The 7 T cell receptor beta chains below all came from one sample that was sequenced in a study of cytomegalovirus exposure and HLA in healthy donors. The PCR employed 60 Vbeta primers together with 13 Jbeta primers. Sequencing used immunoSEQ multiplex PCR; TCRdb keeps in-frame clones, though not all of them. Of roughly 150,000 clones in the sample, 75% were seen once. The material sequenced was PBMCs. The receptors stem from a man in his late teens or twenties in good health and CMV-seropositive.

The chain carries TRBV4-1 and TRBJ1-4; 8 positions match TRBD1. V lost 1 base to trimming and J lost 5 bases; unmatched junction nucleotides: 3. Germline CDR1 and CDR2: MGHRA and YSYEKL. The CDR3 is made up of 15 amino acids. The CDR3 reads CASSQVGDRNEKLFF. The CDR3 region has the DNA TGCGCCAGCAGCCAAGTCGGGGACAGGAATGAAAAACTGTTTTTT.

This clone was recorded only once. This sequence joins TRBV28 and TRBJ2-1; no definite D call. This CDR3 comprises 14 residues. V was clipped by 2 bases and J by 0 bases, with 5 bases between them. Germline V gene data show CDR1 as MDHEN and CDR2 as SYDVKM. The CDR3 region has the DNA TGTGCCAGCAGTTTAGAGTACTCCTACAATGAGCAGTTCTTC. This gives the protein CASSLEYSYNEQFF.

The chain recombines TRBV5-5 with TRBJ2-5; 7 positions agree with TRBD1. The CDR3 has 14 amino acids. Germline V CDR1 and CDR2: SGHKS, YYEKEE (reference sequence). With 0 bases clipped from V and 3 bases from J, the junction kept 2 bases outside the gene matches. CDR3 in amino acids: CASSLAGTEETQYF. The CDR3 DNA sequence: TGTGCCAGCAGCTTGGCCGGGACAGAAGAGACCCAGTACTTC.

The CDR3 sequence: CASWATGELFF. In DNA form, the CDR3 reads TGCGCCAGCTGGGCGACCGGGGAGCTGTTTTTT. The chain carries TRBV5-1 and TRBJ2-2; no definite D call. Germline CDR1 SGHRS, CDR2 YFSETQ. The CDR3 totals 11 residues. Between the trimmed V and J ends, which lost 7 bases and 5 bases, there was a span of 6 bases. The full variable domain, in which reference TRBV5-1 and TRBJ2-2 provide the parts outside the CDR3, is KAGVTQTPRYLIKTRGQQVTLSCSPISGHRSVSWYQQTPGQGLQFLFEYFSETQRNKGNFPGRFSGRQFSNSRSEMNVSTLELGDSALYLCASWATGELFFGEGSRLTVL.

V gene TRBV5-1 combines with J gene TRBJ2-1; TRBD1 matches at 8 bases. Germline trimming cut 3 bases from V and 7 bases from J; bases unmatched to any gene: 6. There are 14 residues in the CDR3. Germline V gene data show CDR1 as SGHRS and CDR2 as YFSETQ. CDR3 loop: CASSSRTGRNEQFF. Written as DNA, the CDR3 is TGCGCCAGCAGCTCCCGGACAGGGCGGAATGAGCAGTTCTTC.

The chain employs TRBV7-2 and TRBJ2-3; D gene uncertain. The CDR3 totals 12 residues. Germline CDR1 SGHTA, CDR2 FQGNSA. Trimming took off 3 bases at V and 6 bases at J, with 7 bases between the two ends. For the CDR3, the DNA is TGTGCCAGCAGCTTTCCCTTGGATACGCAGTATTTT. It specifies CASSFPLDTQYF. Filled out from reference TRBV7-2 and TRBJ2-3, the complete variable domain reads GAGVSQSPSNKVTEKGKDVELRCDPISGHTALYWYRQSLGQGLEFLIYFQGNSAPDKSGLPSDRFSAERTGGSVSTLTIQRTQQEDSAVYLCASSFPLDTQYFGPGTRLTVL.

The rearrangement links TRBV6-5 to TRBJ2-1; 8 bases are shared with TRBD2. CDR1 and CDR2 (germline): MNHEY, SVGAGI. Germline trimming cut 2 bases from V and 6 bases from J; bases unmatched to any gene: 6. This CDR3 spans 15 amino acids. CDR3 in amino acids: CASSYAGGKPNEQFF. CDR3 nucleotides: TGTGCCAGCAGTTACGCGGGAGGAAAACCCAATGAGCAGTTCTTC.